The clone carrying this T cell receptor (beta chain) came up many times. Its antigen is still unknown. This entry is derived from a study of early T cells in non-severe SARS-CoV-2 infection. Study at large: Bulk RNA taken from unsorted whole blood was sequenced, leaving chains unpaired. Findings of the study overall: Matching results from VDJdb favored anti-spike CD8 responses, leaving private and CD4 specificities undetected.

Researchers attached unique molecular identifiers to individual cDNA molecules. TCRdb re-called the 5' RACE reads through MiXCR, storing one row per CDR3 protein. The sample has tens of thousands of distinct CDR3 sequences, 6% to 7% seen once; the top ten hold roughly 8.4%. Losses at the gene ends were 2 bases for V and 3 bases for J; bases not matched to a gene: 3. This CDR3 comprises 16 residues. The germline V gene encodes CDR1 SGHVS and CDR2 FQNEAQ. The TCR was taken from an adult who was a healthcare worker with PCR-confirmed SARS-CoV-2 infection or an uninfected control (not recorded which). This rearrangement joins TRBV7-8 to TRBJ1-5; 11 bases are shared with TRBD1. The sequenced material came from whole blood. The CDR3 region is CASSLRDRGNNQPQHF. In nucleotides, the CDR3 is TGTGCCAGCAGCTTACGGGACAGGGGGAACAATCAGCCCCAGCATTTT.